Each of the 5 T cell receptor beta chains below was sequenced from the same sample in a study of blood T cell repertoires in COVID-19 (dated by TCRdb to 2020 to 2022). The receptor library was made with the immunoSEQ multiplex PCR assay. As stored in TCRdb, this immuneACCESS dataset retains in-frame rearrangements with V and J assigned. A fraction of the clones does not appear; measured against another copy, unresolved V genes explain less than half of the discrepancy, and the remainder lacks a known reason. The sample records hundreds of thousands of clones, 85% to 90% of which are singletons. About a tenth of the sample comes from the top ten. Sequenced input: PBMCs or T cells enriched from blood (not recorded which). The receptors shown here come from a woman aged 45-59 years who had recovered from COVID-19.

This clone was picked up a small number of times. The rearrangement joins TRBV5-6 to TRBJ2-3, with a weak D call TRBD2 (5 bases). The CDR3 has 16 amino acids. The germline gives CDR1 SGHDT, CDR2 YYEEEE. Trimming removed 5 bases from V and 0 bases from J, with 16 bases in between. The CDR3 loop reads CASSRARGKSTDTQYF. DNA of the CDR3: TGTGCCAGCAGTAGGGCACGGGGTAAAAGCACAGATACGCAGTATTTT.

The V call is TRBV28, the J call TRBJ1-1; 10 bases line up with TRBD1. Germline V gene data show CDR1 as MDHEN and CDR2 as SYDVKM. The J segment lost 5 bases and the V segment lost 4 bases, leaving 4 bases of the junction unmatched. CDR3 length: 14 residues. The CDR3 protein is CASSSGQGGTEAFF. The CDR3 DNA is TGTGCCAGCAGTTCCGGACAGGGGGGGACTGAAGCTTTCTTT. The complete variable domain, with remaining parts taken from reference TRBV28 and TRBJ1-1, reads DVKVTQSSRYLVKRTGEKVFLECVQDMDHENMFWYRQDPGLGLRLIYFSYDVKMKEKGDIPEGYSVSREKKERFSLILESASTNQTSMYLCASSSGQGGTEAFFGQGTRLTVV.

The chain joins TRBV30 to TRBJ2-7; tentative D call: TRBD2 (5 bases). This CDR3 region has 14 residues. V was trimmed by 2 bases and J by 2 bases, leaving 13 bases between them. In germline, CDR1 is GTSNPN, CDR2 SVGIG (reference sequence). The CDR3 region is CAWSSGRKAYEQYF. As DNA, the CDR3 is TGTGCCTGGAGTAGCGGACGAAAGGCCTACGAGCAGTACTTC.

The chain uses TRBV3-1 (or the pseudogene TRBV3-2) and TRBJ2-3; TRBD1 is a possible D gene (7 bases). Germline V gene data show CDR1 as LGHDT and CDR2 as YNNKEL (reference sequence). CDR3 length: 16 residues. V lost 7 bases to trimming and J lost 2 bases, with 19 bases between them. The CDR3, as DNA: TGTGCCAGCACTCCCAAGGGGGCGGGGCTCACAGATACGCAGTATTTT. Translating it yields CASTPKGAGLTDTQYF.

The chain combines TRBV7-2 with TRBJ2-1; D is unresolved. The CDR3 runs to 13 residues. Germline CDR1 and CDR2: SGHTA and FQGNSA. V gave up 3 bases and J gave up 10 bases, with 13 bases separating them. The DNA for the CDR3 is TGTGCCAGCAGCTTTTCTAACTTTTTGGAGCAGTTCTTC. Translated, it gives CASSFSNFLEQFF.